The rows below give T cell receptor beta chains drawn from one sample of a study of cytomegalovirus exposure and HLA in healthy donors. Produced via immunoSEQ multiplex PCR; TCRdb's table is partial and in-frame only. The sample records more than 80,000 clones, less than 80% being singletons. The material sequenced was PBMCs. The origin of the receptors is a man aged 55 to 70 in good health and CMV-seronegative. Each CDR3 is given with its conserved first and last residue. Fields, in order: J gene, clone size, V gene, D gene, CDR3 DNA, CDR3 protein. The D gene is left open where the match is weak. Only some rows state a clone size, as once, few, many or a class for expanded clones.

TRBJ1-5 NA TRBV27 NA TGTGCCAGCAGTTTACAAATGGGAGCACCCCAGCATTTT CASSLQMGAPQHF
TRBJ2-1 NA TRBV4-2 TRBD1 TGTGCCAGCAGCCGCAGGTCAGGGGACAGGGGCTACCATGAGCAGTTCTTC CASSRRSGDRGYHEQFF
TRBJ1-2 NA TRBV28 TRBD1 TGTGCCAGCAGCACAGGGGCGCCCGACTCCCGCTACACCTTC CASSTGAPDSRYTF
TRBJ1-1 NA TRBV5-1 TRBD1 TGCGCCAGCAGCCCTGACAGGGCAGGTACTGAAGCTTTCTTT CASSPDRAGTEAFF
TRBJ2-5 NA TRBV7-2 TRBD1 TGTGCCAGCAGCTTAGTTGTCAGGGGGCGAGAGACCCAGTACTTC CASSLVVRGRETQYF
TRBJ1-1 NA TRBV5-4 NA TGTGCCAGCAGCTCGGTAAACACTGAAGCTTTCTTT CASSSVNTEAFF
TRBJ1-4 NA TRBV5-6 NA TGTGCCAGCAGCTCCTACCTCCGGGGAAATAATGAAAAACTGTTTTTT CASSSYLRGNNEKLFF
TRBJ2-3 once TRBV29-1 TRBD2 TGCAGCGTAGATCCGGGACTAGCTACAGATACGCAGTATTTT CSVDPGLATDTQYF
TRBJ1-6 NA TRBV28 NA TGTGCCAGCACTCCCAGGGGAAGCTCCTATAATTCACCCCTCCACTTT CASTPRGSSYNSPLHF
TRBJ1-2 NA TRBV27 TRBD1 TGTGCCAGCAGTGACAGGGGGTTATTGGGCTACACCTTC CASSDRGLLGYTF
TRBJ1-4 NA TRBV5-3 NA TGTGCCAGAAGCTTACTGGTCCATGGGCGTGAAAAACTGTTTTTT CARSLLVHGREKLFF
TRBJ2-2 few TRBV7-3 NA TGTGCCAGCAGCAAGACTAGCACCGGGGAGCTGTTTTTT CASSKTSTGELFF
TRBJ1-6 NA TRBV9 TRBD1 TGTGCCAGCAGCGTCGACAGGGGATATAATTCACCCCTCCACTTT CASSVDRGYNSPLHF
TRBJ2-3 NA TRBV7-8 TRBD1 TGTGCCAGCAGCCCCCGCCAGGGGGCAGGCACAGATACGCAGTATTTT CASSPRQGAGTDTQYF
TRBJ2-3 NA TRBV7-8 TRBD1 TGTGCCAGCAGCTGGACAGGTGATACGCAGTATTTT CASSWTGDTQYF
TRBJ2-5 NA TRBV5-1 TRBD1 TGCGCCAGCAGCTCCCGGACAGGAGAGACCCAGTACTTC CASSSRTGETQYF
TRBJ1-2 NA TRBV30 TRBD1 TGTGCCTGGAGTGCACTAGGGGGCTTGGCCTATGGCTACACCTTC CAWSALGGLAYGYTF
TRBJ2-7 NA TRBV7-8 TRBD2 TGTGCCAGCAACTGGGGGGGGGTGCTCTACGAGCAGTACTTC CASNWGGVLYEQYF
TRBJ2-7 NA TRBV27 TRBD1 TGTGCCAGCAGTCCCGACAGGGGCCGTACCTACGAGCAGTACTTC CASSPDRGRTYEQYF
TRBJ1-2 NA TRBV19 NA TGTGCCAGTAGTCCTGGACAAGCCTATGGCTACACCTTC CASSPGQAYGYTF
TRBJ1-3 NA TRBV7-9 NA TGTGCCAGCAGCTTACAATCTGGAAACACCATATATTTT CASSLQSGNTIYF
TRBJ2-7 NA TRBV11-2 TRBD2 TGTGCCAGCTCCCGGGAGGGGGCCTACGAGCAGTACTTC CASSREGAYEQYF
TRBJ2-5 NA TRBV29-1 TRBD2 TGCAGCGTTACTAGCGGGAGAGAGACCCAGTACTTC CSVTSGRETQYF
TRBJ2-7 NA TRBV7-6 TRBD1 TGTGCCAGCAGCCCCACATACCGGGACAGGGGAAAGCAGTACTTC CASSPTYRDRGKQYF
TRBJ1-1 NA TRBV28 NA TGTGCCAGCAGTTCAGAACAGGGACCGAACACTGAAGCTTTCTTT CASSSEQGPNTEAFF